The clone carrying this T cell receptor beta chain was seen at least ten times. The sample originates from a study of T-cell reconstitution after alpha-beta-depleted transplantation in children. This sample's TCRbeta library carried unique molecular identifier barcodes. TCRdb re-derived calls from the PCR reads in MiXCR, one entry per CDR3 protein. The data show some 600,000 distinct CDR3 sequences, 16% seen once. The sequenced sample was PBMCs from the stem cell graft donor, obtained from the stem cell graft. The source of this sequence is a human donor who donated a stem cell graft to a child with acute myeloid leukemia.

In nucleotides, the CDR3 is TGTGCCTGGAGTGTATCGGGGAAAAACATTCAGTACTTC. As protein: CAWSVSGKNIQYF. V and J are TRBV30 and TRBJ2-4, with D tentatively TRBD2 (5 bases). The CDR3 is 13 amino acids. Germline CDR1 and CDR2: GTSNPN and SVGIG (reference sequence). Trimming removed 0 bases from V and 4 bases from J, with 7 bases in between.